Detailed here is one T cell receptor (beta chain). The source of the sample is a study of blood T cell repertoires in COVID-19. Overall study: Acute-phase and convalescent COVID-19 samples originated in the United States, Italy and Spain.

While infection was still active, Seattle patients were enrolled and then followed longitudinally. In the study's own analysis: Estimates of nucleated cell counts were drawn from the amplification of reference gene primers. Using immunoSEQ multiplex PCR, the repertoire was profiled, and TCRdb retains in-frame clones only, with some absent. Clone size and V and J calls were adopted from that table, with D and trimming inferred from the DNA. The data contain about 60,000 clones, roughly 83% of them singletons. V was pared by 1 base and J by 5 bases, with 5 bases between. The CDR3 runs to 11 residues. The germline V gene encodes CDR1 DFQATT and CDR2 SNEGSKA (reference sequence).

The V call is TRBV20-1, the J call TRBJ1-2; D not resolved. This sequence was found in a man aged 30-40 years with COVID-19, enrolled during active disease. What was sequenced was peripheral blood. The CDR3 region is CSARVEYGYTF. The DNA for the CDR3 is TGCAGTGCTAGAGTGGAGTATGGCTACACCTTC.